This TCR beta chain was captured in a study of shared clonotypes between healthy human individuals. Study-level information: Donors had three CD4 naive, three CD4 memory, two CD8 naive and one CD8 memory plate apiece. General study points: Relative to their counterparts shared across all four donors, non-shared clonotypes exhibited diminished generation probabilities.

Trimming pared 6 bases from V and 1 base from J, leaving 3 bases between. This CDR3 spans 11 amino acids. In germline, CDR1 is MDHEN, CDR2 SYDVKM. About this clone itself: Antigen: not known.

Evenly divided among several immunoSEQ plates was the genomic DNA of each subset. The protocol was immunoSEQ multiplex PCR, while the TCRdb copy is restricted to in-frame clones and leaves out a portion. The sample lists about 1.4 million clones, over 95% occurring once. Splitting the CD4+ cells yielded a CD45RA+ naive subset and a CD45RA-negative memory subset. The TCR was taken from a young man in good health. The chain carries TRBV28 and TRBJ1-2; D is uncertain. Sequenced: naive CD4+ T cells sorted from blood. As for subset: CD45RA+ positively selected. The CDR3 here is CASSDNYGYTF. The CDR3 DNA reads TGTGCCAGCAGCGATAACTATGGCTACACCTTC.